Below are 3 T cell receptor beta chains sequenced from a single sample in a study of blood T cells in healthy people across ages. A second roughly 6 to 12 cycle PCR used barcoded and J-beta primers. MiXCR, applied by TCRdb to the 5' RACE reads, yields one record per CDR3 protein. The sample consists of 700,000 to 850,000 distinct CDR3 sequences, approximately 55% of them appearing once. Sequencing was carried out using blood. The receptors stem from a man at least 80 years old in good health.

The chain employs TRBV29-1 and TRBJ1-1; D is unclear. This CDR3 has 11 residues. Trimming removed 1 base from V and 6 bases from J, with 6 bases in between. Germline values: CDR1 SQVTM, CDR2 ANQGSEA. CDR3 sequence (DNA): TGCAGCGTTGAAGGTCTGTCTGAAGCTTTCTTT. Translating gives CSVEGLSEAFF. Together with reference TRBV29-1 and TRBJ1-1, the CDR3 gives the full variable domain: SAVISQKPSRDICQRGTSLTIQCQVDSQVTMMFWYRQQPGQSLTLIATANQGSEATYESGFVIDKFPISRPNLTFSTLTVSNMSPEDSSIYLCSVEGLSEAFFGQGTRLTVV.

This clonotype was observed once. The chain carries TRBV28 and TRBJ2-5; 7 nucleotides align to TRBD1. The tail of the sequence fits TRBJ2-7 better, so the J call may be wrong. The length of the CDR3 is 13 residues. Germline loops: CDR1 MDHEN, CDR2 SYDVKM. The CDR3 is CASRDSVLYEQYF. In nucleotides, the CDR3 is TGTGCCAGCCGGGACAGCGTCCTCTACGAGCAGTACTTC.

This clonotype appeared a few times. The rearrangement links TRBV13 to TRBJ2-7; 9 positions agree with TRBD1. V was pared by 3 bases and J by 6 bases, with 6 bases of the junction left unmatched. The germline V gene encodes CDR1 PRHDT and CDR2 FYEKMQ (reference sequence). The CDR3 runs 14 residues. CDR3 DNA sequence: TGTGCCAGCAGCTTCGGACAGGGGTCCGGCGAGCAGTACTTC. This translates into CASSFGQGSGEQYF.